One and the same sample provided the 18 T cell receptor beta chains below, sequenced in a study of radiotherapy plus CTLA-4 blockade in lung cancer. Measured with immunoSEQ multiplex PCR; TCRdb has only the in-frame clones, and not every one. The profile shows tens of thousands of clones, roughly 77% of them singletons. The sample was peripheral blood, taken from a patient treated with radiotherapy plus ipilimumab. The source of these receptors is a human donor with non-small cell lung cancer who had a complete response to radiotherapy plus ipilimumab.

This sequence joins TRBV30 and TRBJ1-1; 12 bases are a match to TRBD1. V gave up 3 bases and J gave up 5 bases; unmatched junction bases: 16. Germline lookup yields CDR1 GTSNPN and CDR2 SVGIG (reference sequence). This CDR3 comprises 18 residues. CDR3 DNA sequence: TGTGCCTGGAGACCCCTCCGGGACAGGGGGCGCTTAGGGACTGAAGCTTTCTTT. Amino acids: CAWRPLRDRGRLGTEAFF.

This clone was seen only a few times. V usage is TRBV30 and J usage is TRBJ2-2; TRBD1 is a possible D gene (7 bases). Germline V gene lookup returns CDR1 GTSNPN and CDR2 SVGIG (reference sequence). The CDR3 totals 15 residues. V shed 1 base and J shed 5 bases, with 14 bases lying between them. The CDR3 nucleotides read TGTGCCTGGAGTGAGCTCTCAGGGGGGACCGGGGAGCTGTTTTTT. It specifies CAWSELSGGTGELFF.

This sequence joins TRBV9 and TRBJ2-2, with 13 bases that match TRBD2. This CDR3 region has 21 residues. After removal of 3 bases from V and 1 base from J, the junction contained 15 bases not matched to a gene. Germline V gene data show CDR1 as SGDLS and CDR2 as YYNGEE. The CDR3: CASSGGPRTLAGGMNTGELFF. In DNA, the CDR3 is TGTGCCAGCAGCGGGGGCCCTCGAACACTAGCGGGGGGGATGAACACCGGGGAGCTGTTTTTT.

Worth noting for this clone: Other DNA sequences in the sample encode the same CDR3. In DNA form, the CDR3 reads TGCAGCGTAGACAGGGGGCCCAACACAGATACGCAGTATTTT. Amino acids: CSVDRGPNTDTQYF. V is TRBV29-1 and J is TRBJ2-3; 10 bases align to TRBD1. The CDR3 spans 14 residues. Trimming at V came to 6 bases and at J to 2 bases, leaving 5 bases not matched to a gene. The V gene's germline CDR1 is SQVTM and CDR2 ANQGSEA.

V usage is TRBV30 and J usage is TRBJ1-6, with unresolved D. The CDR3 has 17 residues. Trimming stripped 5 bases from V and 0 bases from J, with 17 bases between. The germline V gene has CDR1 GTSNPN and CDR2 SVGIG (reference sequence). CDR3 nucleotides: TGTGCCTGGGGAAACCCAATCAGGCGCTCCTATAATTCACCCCTCCACTTT. Encoded protein: CAWGNPIRRSYNSPLHF.

The chain's CDR3 is CASSGGTPYNEQFF. As DNA, the CDR3 is TGTGCCAGCAGCGGAGGGACTCCCTACAATGAGCAGTTCTTC. The chain recombines TRBV5-6 with TRBJ2-1, with D maybe TRBD2 (6 bases). The CDR3 length is 14 residues. The germline V gene has CDR1 SGHDT and CDR2 YYEEEE. The ends were cut back, 4 bases at V and 2 bases at J, with 10 bases in the middle.

This clone was counted a few times. The chain has TRBV10-3 and TRBJ1-1; TRBD1 matches at 11 bases. Germline loops: CDR1 ENHRY, CDR2 SYGVKD. With 8 bases clipped from V and 3 bases from J, the junction kept 2 bases outside the gene matches. The CDR3 runs to 13 residues. The DNA for the CDR3 is TGTGCCATCGGACAGGGGGCAGACACTGAAGCTTTCTTT. Amino acid sequence: CAIGQGADTEAFF.

The chain links TRBV19 to TRBJ1-2; the D gene is possibly TRBD1 (5 bases). The germline gives CDR1 LNHDA, CDR2 SQIVND (reference sequence). This CDR3 comprises 16 residues. V lost 5 bases and J 2 bases, leaving 18 bases between the germline ends. The CDR3 region has the DNA TGTGCCAGTAGTCCCCTGGAGGGGACGGGAAACTATGGCTACACCTTC. It is translated as CASSPLEGTGNYGYTF.

This sequence joins TRBV19 and TRBJ2-7; D is unresolved. This CDR3 region has 15 residues. Trimming removed 3 bases from V and 0 bases from J, with 12 bases in between. CDR1 is LNHDA and CDR2 is SQIVND in the germline V gene (reference sequence). The CDR3 here is CASSIRQASSYEQYF. As DNA, the CDR3 is TGTGCCAGTAGTATTCGGCAGGCCAGCTCCTACGAGCAGTACTTC.

The rearrangement links TRBV4-3 to TRBJ1-4; 7 bases line up with TRBD1. The length of the CDR3 is 14 residues. V was pared by 0 bases and J by 8 bases, with 3 bases of the junction left unmatched. Germline V gives CDR1 LGHNA, CDR2 YSLEER. Here the CDR3 DNA reads TGCGCCAGCAGCCAAGAAAGGACAGGCGAAAAACTGTTTTTT. It yields the protein CASSQERTGEKLFF.

The chain recombines TRBV5-1 with TRBJ1-1, with TRBD1 identical over 9 bases. Per the germline V gene, CDR1 is SGHRS and CDR2 is YFSETQ. This CDR3 has 15 amino acids. J lost 4 bases, V lost 4 bases, and 8 bases had no gene match. Here the CDR3 reads CASSRDRDRLTEAFF. CDR3 DNA: TGCGCCAGCAGCAGGGACAGGGACAGACTCACTGAAGCTTTCTTT. The full variable domain, in which reference TRBV5-1 and TRBJ1-1 provide the parts outside the CDR3, is KAGVTQTPRYLIKTRGQQVTLSCSPISGHRSVSWYQQTPGQGLQFLFEYFSETQRNKGNFPGRFSGRQFSNSRSEMNVSTLELGDSALYLCASSRDRDRLTEAFFGQGTRLTVV.

The chain combines TRBV6-1 with TRBJ2-3, with 9 nucleotides matching TRBD2. Germline CDR1 reads MNHNS; CDR2 reads SASEGT. Losses at the gene ends were 10 bases for V and 0 bases for J; bases not matched to a gene: 5. CDR3 length equals 14 residues. The CDR3 DNA reads as TGTGCCATTTCGACTAGCGGAAGCACAGATACGCAGTATTTT. Protein: CAISTSGSTDTQYF.

The rearrangement links TRBV7-2 to TRBJ2-2; D ambiguous. V was trimmed by 3 bases and J by 5 bases, leaving 10 bases between them. The CDR3 is 14 amino acids. Germline CDR1 reads SGHTA; CDR2 reads FQGNSA. CDR3 coding DNA: TGTGCCAGCAGCTTCTCGGCAGGTACCGGGGAGCTGTTTTTT. This sequence encodes CASSFSAGTGELFF.

The chain uses TRBV2 and TRBJ1-1, with D maybe TRBD1 (5 bases). CDR1 is SNHLY and CDR2 is FYNNEI in the germline V gene. The ends were cut back, 2 bases at V and 6 bases at J, with 13 bases in the middle. The CDR3 consists of 14 residues. CDR3 in amino acids: CASSEMGRAAEAFF. CDR3 coding DNA: TGTGCCAGCAGTGAAATGGGCAGGGCGGCTGAAGCTTTCTTT. Full variable domain (rest looked up from reference TRBV2 and TRBJ1-1): EPEVTQTPSHQVTQMGQEVILRCVPISNHLYFYWYRQILGQKVEFLVSFYNNEISEKSEIFDDQFSVERPDGSNFTLKIRSTKLEDSAMYFCASSEMGRAAEAFFGQGTRLTVV.

The chain recombines TRBV2 with TRBJ2-1; the D gene is possibly TRBD2 (5 bases). V was pared by 3 bases and J by 5 bases, with 14 bases between. Germline values: CDR1 SNHLY, CDR2 FYNNEI. The CDR3 loop spans 15 amino acids. In DNA, the CDR3 is TGTGCCAGCAGTGATTCAGCGGCTACCGACAATGAGCAGTTCTTC. Protein sequence: CASSDSAATDNEQFF.

For this clone: The junction departs from germline at one end; a sequencing error may be responsible. The V and J genes are TRBV5-4 and TRBJ2-1; D remains unclear. The CDR3 totals 15 residues. CDR1 is SGHNT and CDR2 is YYREEE in the germline V gene (reference sequence). CDR3 in amino acids: CASSLAAVARSVSIF. CDR3 nucleotides: TGTGCCAGCAGCTTGGCGGCAGTAGCCCGTTCAGTCAGCATCTTC.

The chain uses TRBV11-3 and TRBJ1-1; D is ambiguous. V dropped 1 base and J dropped 6 bases, with 12 bases sitting between them. CDR3 length equals 14 residues. CDR1 is SGHNT, CDR2 YENEEA, per germline. CDR3 sequence reads: CASSLAFVRSEAFF. CDR3 nucleotides: TGTGCCAGCAGCTTAGCTTTTGTGCGGTCTGAAGCTTTCTTT.

The rearrangement links TRBV5-1 to TRBJ1-1; 8 positions match TRBD1. V lost 5 bases to trimming and J lost 5 bases; unmatched junction nucleotides: 11. Germline CDR1 and CDR2: SGHRS and YFSETQ. The CDR3 runs 15 residues. For the CDR3, the DNA is TGCGCCAGCAGGCCCCCAGGGGGCTCTCGTACTGAAGCTTTCTTT. Residues: CASRPPGGSRTEAFF.